One and the same sample provided the 13 T cell receptor beta chains below, sequenced in a study of cytomegalovirus exposure and HLA in healthy donors. 60 Vbeta and 13 Jbeta primers were used in PCR. Measured with immunoSEQ multiplex PCR; TCRdb has only the in-frame clones, and not every one. Of about 180,000 clones listed, 60% to 80% are singletons. Sequenced sample: PBMCs. The receptors originated from a man aged 35-49 years in good health and CMV-seropositive.

This chain links TRBV6-5 with TRBJ1-5, with 9 bases lining up with TRBD1. V shed 6 bases, J shed 7 bases, and the junction held 7 bases outside the gene matches. The CDR3 runs 14 residues. Germline CDR1 MNHEY, CDR2 SVGAGI. CDR3 DNA: TGTGCCAGCAGGGGCACAGGGGGCTTCCAGCCCCAGCATTTT. Encoded protein: CASRGTGGFQPQHF.

This clone appeared a single time. The chain employs TRBV2 and TRBJ2-2, with 8 bases aligning to TRBD2. CDR1 SNHLY and CDR2 FYNNEI come from the germline V gene. The J segment lost 0 bases and the V segment lost 5 bases, leaving 8 bases of the junction unmatched. The CDR3 runs 17 residues. The CDR3: CASSPLGGRSNTGELFF. The CDR3 nucleotides read TGTGCCAGCAGTCCTCTGGGCGGGAGGTCGAACACCGGGGAGCTGTTTTTT.

The rearrangement uses TRBV2 and TRBJ1-2, with 7 bases aligning to TRBD1. This CDR3 contains 13 residues. The junction had 8 bases not matched to a gene; V was cut back by 7 bases and J by 6 bases. Germline CDR1 and CDR2: SNHLY and FYNNEI. CDR3: CASNRQGEDGYTF. The CDR3 DNA is TGTGCCAGCAATCGGCAGGGGGAGGATGGCTACACCTTC. Together with reference TRBV2 and TRBJ1-2, the CDR3 gives the full variable domain: EPEVTQTPSHQVTQMGQEVILRCVPISNHLYFYWYRQILGQKVEFLVSFYNNEISEKSEIFDDQFSVERPDGSNFTLKIRSTKLEDSAMYFCASNRQGEDGYTFGSGTRLTVV.

There are a few counts of this clone. The rearrangement links TRBV7-9 to TRBJ2-5, with a weak D call TRBD2 (6 bases). Trimming removed 0 bases from V and 1 base from J, with 9 bases in between. CDR3 size: 15 residues. Germline CDR1 and CDR2: SEHNR and FQNEAQ (reference sequence). The CDR3 nucleotides are TGTGCCAGCAGCTTAGCGTCCGGGGGCCAAGAGACCCAGTACTTC. As protein: CASSLASGGQETQYF.

The genes are TRBV6-1 and TRBJ2-5, with 11 bases that match TRBD2. Germline-derived CDR1 and CDR2 are MNHNS and SASEGT. The CDR3 has 15 residues. V trimming: 9 bases; J trimming: 4 bases; junction bases outside the gene matches: 10. Here the CDR3 reads CASRVGLAVGETQYF. CDR3 sequence (DNA): TGTGCCAGTAGGGTGGGACTAGCGGTGGGAGAGACCCAGTACTTC.

V gene TRBV7-9 combines with J gene TRBJ2-1; TRBD2 matches 13 bases. The CDR3 extends over 16 amino acids. The V segment lost 5 bases and the J segment 5 bases; nucleotides outside the gene matches: 6. The germline V gene encodes CDR1 SEHNR and CDR2 FQNEAQ (reference sequence). The CDR3: CASSVPGLAGNNEQFF. The DNA for the CDR3 is TGTGCCAGCAGCGTCCCGGGACTAGCGGGGAACAATGAGCAGTTCTTC. The full variable domain, in which reference TRBV7-9 and TRBJ2-1 provide the parts outside the CDR3, is DTGVSQNPRHKITKRGQNVTFRCDPISEHNRLYWYRQTLGQGPEFLTYFQNEAQLEKSRLLSDRFSAERPKGSFSTLEIQRTEQGDSAMYLCASSVPGLAGNNEQFFGPGTRLTVL.

The gene calls are TRBV28 and TRBJ1-2; D perhaps matches TRBD1 (6 bases). V was pared by 4 bases and J by 1 base, with 22 bases between. Germline CDR1 reads MDHEN; CDR2 reads SYDVKM. This CDR3 contains 18 residues. The CDR3 DNA reads TGTGCCAGCAGTTCTATAGGTGGGGGCTATATCCTTAACTATGGCTACACCTTC. Translation: CASSSIGGGYILNYGYTF.

The chain uses TRBV4-1 and TRBJ2-5; 16 nucleotides agree with TRBD2. The length of the CDR3 is 17 residues. Germline CDR1 and CDR2: MGHRA and YSYEKL. After removal of 4 bases from V and 1 base from J, the junction contained 3 bases not matched to a gene. CDR3 in amino acids: CASSRGLAGGPQETQYF. DNA for the CDR3: TGCGCCAGCAGCCGGGGACTAGCGGGAGGGCCCCAAGAGACCCAGTACTTC.

The gene calls are TRBV5-1 and TRBJ1-1; D gene ambiguous. Germline CDR1 SGHRS, CDR2 YFSETQ. Deletions cut 2 bases from V and 5 bases from J, with 13 bases between. This CDR3 has 14 residues. The CDR3 coding sequence is TGCGCCAGCAGCTTCAGTGGAGTTCGGACTGAAGCTTTCTTT. This sequence encodes CASSFSGVRTEAFF.

This clone was seen a handful of times. This rearrangement joins TRBV15 to TRBJ2-5; D remains ambiguous. Looked up from germline, CDR1 is LNHNV and CDR2 is YYDKDF (reference sequence). V was clipped by 0 bases and J by 9 bases, with 8 bases between them. The CDR3 spans 12 residues. The CDR3 DNA sequence: TGTGCCACCAGCAGAGATACTGGGCCCCAGTACTTC. Translating it yields CATSRDTGPQYF.

This chain joins TRBV27 and TRBJ2-3; the match to TRBD2 covers 10 bases. The germline V gene has CDR1 MNHEY and CDR2 SMNVEV (reference sequence). Trimming cost V 7 bases and J 8 bases; bases outside gene matches: 18. The CDR3 contains 17 residues. CDR3 coding DNA: TGTGCCAGCACCACCTGGGAACTAGCGGGGCCGGAGGGTACGCAGTATTTT. It translates to CASTTWELAGPEGTQYF.

The V call is TRBV19, the J call TRBJ1-1; perhaps TRBD1 as D (5 bases). The germline V gene encodes CDR1 LNHDA and CDR2 SQIVND (reference sequence). The CDR3 covers 13 residues. V was trimmed by 1 base and J by 4 bases, leaving 7 bases between them. The CDR3 coding sequence is TGTGCCAGTAGTATAGGGGGCGGCACTGAAGCTTTCTTT. It codes for CASSIGGGTEAFF.

This clone was detected a few times. The chain joins TRBV6-1 to TRBJ1-1; TRBD1 aligns across 7 bases. This CDR3 spans 14 amino acids. V was pared by 6 bases and J by 7 bases, with 11 bases of the junction left unmatched. The germline V gene has CDR1 MNHNS and CDR2 SASEGT. CDR3 sequence (DNA): TGTGCCAGCAGCCAGCAGGGGGAACAGTTTGAAGCTTTCTTT. It encodes CASSQQGEQFEAFF.